A single sample gave rise to the 4 T cell receptor beta chains below, sequenced in a study of identical twins. One entry per CDR3 protein, called by TCRdb with MiXCR from the 5' RACE reads. The sample consists of 500,000 or so distinct CDR3 sequences, less than 25% of them appearing once. This sample was also put to use in a study of T cells expressing NK-cell markers.

The sample was CD4+ T cells sorted from blood. The receptors shown here come from a woman under 30 in good health.

The gene calls are TRBV6-2 or TRBV6-3 and TRBJ2-2; a possible D gene is TRBD1 (5 bases). The V and J ends lost 6 bases and 0 bases respectively, with 8 bases between them. This CDR3 region has 14 residues. The V gene's germline CDR1 is MNHEY and CDR2 SVGEGT. CDR3 DNA: TGTGCCAGCAGACAGGAGACGAACACCGGGGAGCTGTTTTTT. This gives the protein CASRQETNTGELFF.

This clonotype was counted only a few times. The chain combines TRBV9 with TRBJ2-1; D possibly corresponds to TRBD2 (6 bases). Germline CDR1 is SGDLS and CDR2 is YYNGEE. The CDR3 consists of 16 residues. V lost 0 bases to trimming and J lost 7 bases, with 17 bases between them. The CDR3, as DNA: TGTGCCAGCAGCGTAGGTCCTAGCGTAAGGGGTAATGAGCAGTTCTTC. Its translation: CASSVGPSVRGNEQFF.

This clonotype occurred a few times. V usage is TRBV4-3 and J usage is TRBJ2-7, with TRBD2 identical over 9 bases. Germline trimming cut 1 base from V and 2 bases from J; bases unmatched to any gene: 6. The length of the CDR3 is 16 residues. CDR1 is LGHNA and CDR2 is YSLEER in the germline V gene. Here the CDR3 DNA reads TGCGCCAGCAGCCAAGCTTATGCTAGCGGGACCTACGAGCAGTACTTC. Its translation is CASSQAYASGTYEQYF.

The chain has TRBV6-5 and TRBJ2-5; the D gene is possibly TRBD2 (5 bases). This CDR3 is 14 amino acids long. Germline CDR1 and CDR2: MNHEY and SVGAGI. Trimming stripped 2 bases from V and 4 bases from J, with 11 bases between. CDR3 amino acids: CASSYGLTRETQYF. The CDR3 DNA follows: TGTGCCAGCAGTTACGGACTTACACGAGAGACCCAGTACTTC.